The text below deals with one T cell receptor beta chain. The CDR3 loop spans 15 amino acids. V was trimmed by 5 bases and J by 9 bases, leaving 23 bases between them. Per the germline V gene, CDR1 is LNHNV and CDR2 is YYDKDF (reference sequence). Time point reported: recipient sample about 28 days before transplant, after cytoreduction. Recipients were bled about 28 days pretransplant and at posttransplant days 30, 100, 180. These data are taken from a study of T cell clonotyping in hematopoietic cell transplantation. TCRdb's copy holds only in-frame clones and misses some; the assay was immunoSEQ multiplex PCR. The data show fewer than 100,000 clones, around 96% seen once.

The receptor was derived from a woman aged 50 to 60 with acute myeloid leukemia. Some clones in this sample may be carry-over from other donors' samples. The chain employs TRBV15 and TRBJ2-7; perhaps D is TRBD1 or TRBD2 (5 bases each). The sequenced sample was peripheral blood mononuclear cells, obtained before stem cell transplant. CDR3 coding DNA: TGTGCCACCAGCGTAGGCGCCAGGGACCTTGAGGGGCAGTACTTC. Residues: CATSVGARDLEGQYF. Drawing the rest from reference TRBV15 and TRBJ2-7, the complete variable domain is DAMVIQNPRYQVTQFGKPVTLSCSQTLNHNVMYWYQQKSSQAPKLLFHYYDKDFNNEADTPDNFQSRRPNTSFCFLDIRSPGLGDTAMYLCATSVGARDLEGQYFGPGTRLTVT.